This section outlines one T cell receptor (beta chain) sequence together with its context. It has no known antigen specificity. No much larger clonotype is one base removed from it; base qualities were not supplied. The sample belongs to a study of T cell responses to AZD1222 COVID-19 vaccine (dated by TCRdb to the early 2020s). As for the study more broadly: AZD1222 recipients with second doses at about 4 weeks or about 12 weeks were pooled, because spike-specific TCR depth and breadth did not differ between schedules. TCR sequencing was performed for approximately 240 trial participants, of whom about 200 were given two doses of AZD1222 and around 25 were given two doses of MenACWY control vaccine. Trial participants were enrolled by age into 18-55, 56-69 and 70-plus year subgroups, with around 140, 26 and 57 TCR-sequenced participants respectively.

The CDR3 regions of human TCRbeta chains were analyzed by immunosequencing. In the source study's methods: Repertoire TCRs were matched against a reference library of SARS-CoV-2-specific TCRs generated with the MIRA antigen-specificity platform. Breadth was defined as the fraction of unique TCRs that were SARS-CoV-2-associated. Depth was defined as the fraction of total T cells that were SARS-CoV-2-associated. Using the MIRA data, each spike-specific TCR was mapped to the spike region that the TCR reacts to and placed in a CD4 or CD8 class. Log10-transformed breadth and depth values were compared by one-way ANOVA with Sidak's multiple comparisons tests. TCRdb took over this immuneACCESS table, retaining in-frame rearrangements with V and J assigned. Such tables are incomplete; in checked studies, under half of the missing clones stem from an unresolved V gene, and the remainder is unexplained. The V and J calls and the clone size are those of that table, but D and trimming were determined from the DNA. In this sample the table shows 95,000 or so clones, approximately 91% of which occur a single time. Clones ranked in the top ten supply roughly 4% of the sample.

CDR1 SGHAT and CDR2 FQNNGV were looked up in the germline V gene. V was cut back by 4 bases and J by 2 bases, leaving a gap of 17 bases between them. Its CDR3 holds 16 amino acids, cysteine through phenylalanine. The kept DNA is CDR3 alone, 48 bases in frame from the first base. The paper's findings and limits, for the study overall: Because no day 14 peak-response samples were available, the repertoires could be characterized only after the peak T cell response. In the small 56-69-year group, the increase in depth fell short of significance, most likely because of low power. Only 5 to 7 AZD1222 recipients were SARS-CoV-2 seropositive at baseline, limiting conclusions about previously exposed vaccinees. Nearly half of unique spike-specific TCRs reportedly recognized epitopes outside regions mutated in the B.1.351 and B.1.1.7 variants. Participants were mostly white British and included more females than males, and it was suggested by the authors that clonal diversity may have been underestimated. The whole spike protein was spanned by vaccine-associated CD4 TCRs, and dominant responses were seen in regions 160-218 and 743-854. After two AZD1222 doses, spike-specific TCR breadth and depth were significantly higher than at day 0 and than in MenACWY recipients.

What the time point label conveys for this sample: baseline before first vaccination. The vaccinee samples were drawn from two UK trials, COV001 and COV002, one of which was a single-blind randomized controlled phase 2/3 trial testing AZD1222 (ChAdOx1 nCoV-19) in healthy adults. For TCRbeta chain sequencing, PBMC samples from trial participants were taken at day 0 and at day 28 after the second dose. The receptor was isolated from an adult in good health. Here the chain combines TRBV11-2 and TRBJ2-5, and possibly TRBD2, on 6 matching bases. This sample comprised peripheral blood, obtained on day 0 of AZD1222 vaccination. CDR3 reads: CASSWTGSGVQETQYF. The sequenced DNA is TGTGCCAGCAGCTGGACCGGGAGCGGTGTACAAGAGACCCAGTACTTC.